The rows below give T cell receptor beta chains drawn from one sample of a study of CD8+ T cells in alopecia areata. Here immunoSEQ multiplex PCR was the method, and the copy in TCRdb shows in-frame clones only, minus some. The sample lists roughly 200,000 clones; 45% to 75% were seen once. Here the sequenced sample was CD4+ T cells sorted from blood, taken at week 4, from a patient treated with tofacitinib. The receptors were sampled from a human donor with alopecia areata. Both conserved end residues are part of each CDR3. The order of the fields is CDR3 protein, CDR3 DNA, J gene, V gene, clone size, D gene. D genes are given only for firm matches. The size entry is marked missing in some rows and otherwise reads once, few, many or a size class.

CDR3aa: CASRRGGTDTQYF
CDR3nt: TGTGCCAGTAGAAGGGGCGGCACAGATACGCAGTATTTT
j_gene: TRBJ2-3
v_gene: TRBV19
abundance: .
d_gene: .

CDR3aa: CATSVRVGGYTF
CDR3nt: TGTGCCACCTCGGTGAGAGTGGGCGGCTACACCTTC
j_gene: TRBJ1-2
v_gene: TRBV6-5
abundance: .
d_gene: .

CDR3aa: CASVSGVNTEAFF
CDR3nt: TGTGCCAGCGTCTCAGGGGTCAACACTGAAGCTTTCTTT
j_gene: TRBJ1-1
v_gene: TRBV28
abundance: .
d_gene: .

CDR3aa: CAWGQGAMGTGELFF
CDR3nt: TGTGCCTGGGGCCAGGGGGCCATGGGGACCGGGGAGCTGTTTTTT
j_gene: TRBJ2-2
v_gene: TRBV30
abundance: .
d_gene: TRBD1

CDR3aa: CASSPLGAGNKNYGYTF
CDR3nt: TGTGCCAGCAGCCCCTTGGGGGCAGGCAATAAGAACTATGGCTACACCTTC
j_gene: TRBJ1-2
v_gene: TRBV7-9
abundance: .
d_gene: .

CDR3aa: CASTRTDNEQFF
CDR3nt: TGTGCCAGCACCCGGACAGACAATGAGCAGTTCTTC
j_gene: TRBJ2-1
v_gene: TRBV6-1
abundance: few
d_gene: .

CDR3aa: CASSLSDAGRRVYEQYF
CDR3nt: TGCGCCAGCAGCTTATCTGATGCGGGCCGGAGAGTCTACGAGCAGTACTTC
j_gene: TRBJ2-7
v_gene: TRBV5-1
abundance: .
d_gene: .

CDR3aa: CASRANQPQHF
CDR3nt: TGTGCCAGCAGGGCCAATCAGCCCCAGCATTTT
j_gene: TRBJ1-5
v_gene: TRBV2
abundance: .
d_gene: .

CDR3aa: CASSLSWTSIQETQYF
CDR3nt: TGTGCCAGCAGCTTGAGCTGGACTAGCATCCAAGAGACCCAGTACTTC
j_gene: TRBJ2-5
v_gene: TRBV5-4
abundance: .
d_gene: TRBD2

CDR3aa: CASSLDRGSYNEQFF
CDR3nt: TGTGCCAGCAGCCTGGACAGGGGATCCTACAATGAGCAGTTCTTC
j_gene: TRBJ2-1
v_gene: TRBV5-6
abundance: .
d_gene: TRBD1

CDR3aa: CAFRGGTYNEQFF
CDR3nt: TGTGCCTTCCGGGGGGGCACGTACAATGAGCAGTTCTTC
j_gene: TRBJ2-1
v_gene: TRBV10-3
abundance: .
d_gene: TRBD2

CDR3aa: CASSRDSSYEQYF
CDR3nt: TGTGCCAGCTCCCGGGACAGCTCCTACGAGCAGTACTTC
j_gene: TRBJ2-7
v_gene: TRBV18
abundance: .
d_gene: TRBD1

CDR3aa: CASRPDPAAGELFF
CDR3nt: TGTGCCAGTCGTCCGGACCCAGCTGCCGGGGAGCTGTTTTTT
j_gene: TRBJ2-2
v_gene: TRBV19
abundance: few
d_gene: .

CDR3aa: CASSPAGQSGYGYTF
CDR3nt: TGTGCCAGCAGCCCCGCTGGCCAAAGCGGCTATGGCTACACCTTC
j_gene: TRBJ1-2
v_gene: TRBV7-2
abundance: few
d_gene: .

CDR3aa: CASSLGRAETQYF
CDR3nt: TGTGCCAGCAGCTTGGGTAGGGCAGAGACCCAGTACTTC
j_gene: TRBJ2-5
v_gene: TRBV5-6
abundance: .
d_gene: .

CDR3aa: CASSEGRYTEAFF
CDR3nt: TGTGCCAGCAGTGAAGGACGGTACACTGAAGCTTTCTTT
j_gene: TRBJ1-1
v_gene: TRBV25-1
abundance: .
d_gene: .

CDR3aa: CSIGTGNRGPDTQYF
CDR3nt: TGCAGCATTGGCACCGGAAACAGGGGGCCAGATACGCAGTATTTT
j_gene: TRBJ2-3
v_gene: TRBV29-1
abundance: .
d_gene: TRBD1

CDR3aa: CASSPVGVEETQYF
CDR3nt: TGTGCCAGCAGCCCAGTGGGGGTTGAAGAGACCCAGTACTTC
j_gene: TRBJ2-5
v_gene: TRBV5-4
abundance: .
d_gene: .

CDR3aa: CASSPTASETQYF
CDR3nt: TGTGCCAGCAGCCCGACTGCTTCAGAGACCCAGTACTTC
j_gene: TRBJ2-5
v_gene: TRBV7-2
abundance: .
d_gene: .

CDR3aa: CSVGLMVQGGSYTF
CDR3nt: TGCAGCGTCGGCCTTATGGTACAGGGTGGAAGCTACACCTTC
j_gene: TRBJ1-2
v_gene: TRBV29-1
abundance: .
d_gene: .

CDR3aa: CASSQEGGQEVGNIQYF
CDR3nt: TGTGCCAGCAGCCAAGAGGGGGGACAGGAGGTTGGAAACATTCAGTACTTC
j_gene: TRBJ2-4
v_gene: TRBV4-2
abundance: .
d_gene: TRBD1

CDR3aa: CASSPVVGGRSPLHF
CDR3nt: TGTGCCAGCTCTCCCGTCGTAGGGGGTCGCTCACCCCTCCACTTT
j_gene: TRBJ1-6
v_gene: TRBV18
abundance: .
d_gene: .

CDR3aa: CSVETGTGGYTF
CDR3nt: TGCAGCGTTGAGACAGGGACGGGGGGCTACACCTTC
j_gene: TRBJ1-2
v_gene: TRBV29-1
abundance: .
d_gene: TRBD1

CDR3aa: CASSYGTGASEAFF
CDR3nt: TGTGCCAGCAGCTACGGGACAGGGGCCTCTGAAGCTTTCTTT
j_gene: TRBJ1-1
v_gene: TRBV11-1
abundance: .
d_gene: TRBD1

CDR3aa: CSVEPRQAYTEAFF
CDR3nt: TGCAGCGTTGAACCTAGACAGGCTTACACTGAAGCTTTCTTT
j_gene: TRBJ1-1
v_gene: TRBV29-1
abundance: .
d_gene: .

CDR3aa: CASSRIPSSSNYGYTF
CDR3nt: TGTGCCAGTAGCCGCATCCCAAGCTCTTCTAACTATGGCTACACCTTC
j_gene: TRBJ1-2
v_gene: TRBV19
abundance: .
d_gene: .

CDR3aa: CSTEKDRKQYF
CDR3nt: TGCAGTACGGAGAAAGACAGAAAGCAGTACTTC
j_gene: TRBJ2-7
v_gene: TRBV20-1
abundance: .
d_gene: .

CDR3aa: CASSQDPRGAGIQETQYF
CDR3nt: TGCGCCAGCAGCCAAGACCCCCGTGGAGCGGGCATTCAAGAGACCCAGTACTTC
j_gene: TRBJ2-5
v_gene: TRBV4-1
abundance: .
d_gene: .

CDR3aa: CASIPGPGRLTDTQYF
CDR3nt: TGTGCCAGCATTCCGGGGCCGGGACGATTAACAGATACGCAGTATTTT
j_gene: TRBJ2-3
v_gene: TRBV28
abundance: .
d_gene: .

CDR3aa: CASRSSPAYNEQFF
CDR3nt: TGTGCCAGCAGATCCAGCCCGGCCTACAATGAGCAGTTCTTC
j_gene: TRBJ2-1
v_gene: TRBV6-5
abundance: few
d_gene: .

CDR3aa: CATHRGSYNEQFF
CDR3nt: TGTGCCACCCACAGGGGCTCCTACAATGAGCAGTTCTTC
j_gene: TRBJ2-1
v_gene: TRBV10-3
abundance: few
d_gene: TRBD1

CDR3aa: CSVERRQGNTEAFF
CDR3nt: TGCAGCGTTGAAAGGCGACAGGGGAACACTGAAGCTTTCTTT
j_gene: TRBJ1-1
v_gene: TRBV29-1
abundance: .
d_gene: TRBD1

CDR3aa: CASRLPGPLHF
CDR3nt: TGTGCCAGCAGGCTCCCGGGACCCCTCCACTTT
j_gene: TRBJ1-6
v_gene: TRBV6-8
abundance: .
d_gene: .

CDR3aa: CAWSVLGNQPQHF
CDR3nt: TGTGCCTGGAGTGTTTTGGGAAATCAGCCCCAGCATTTT
j_gene: TRBJ1-5
v_gene: TRBV30
abundance: few
d_gene: .

CDR3aa: CASSLGQPGQEYSPLHF
CDR3nt: TGCGCCAGCAGCTTGGGACAACCGGGACAGGAGTATTCACCCCTCCACTTT
j_gene: TRBJ1-6
v_gene: TRBV5-1
abundance: .
d_gene: TRBD1

CDR3aa: CASSQDRDRGSEQYF
CDR3nt: TGTGCCAGCAGCCAAGACCGGGACAGGGGCTCCGAGCAGTACTTC
j_gene: TRBJ2-7
v_gene: TRBV4-2
abundance: .
d_gene: TRBD1

CDR3aa: CASSLSRTASDYEQYF
CDR3nt: TGTGCCAGCAGCCTATCGCGGACCGCGAGTGACTACGAGCAGTACTTC
j_gene: TRBJ2-7
v_gene: TRBV7-2
abundance: few
d_gene: .

CDR3aa: CASSRGENSYNEQFF
CDR3nt: TGCGCCTCATCAAGAGGGGAGAACTCCTACAATGAGCAGTTCTTC
j_gene: TRBJ2-1
v_gene: TRBV5-1
abundance: .
d_gene: .

CDR3aa: CASSQVADGELFF
CDR3nt: TGCGCCAGCAGCCAAGTGGCGGACGGGGAGCTGTTTTTT
j_gene: TRBJ2-2
v_gene: TRBV4-3
abundance: .
d_gene: .

CDR3aa: CASSGQGLETQYF
CDR3nt: TGTGCCAGCAGTGGTCAGGGGCTGGAGACCCAGTACTTC
j_gene: TRBJ2-5
v_gene: TRBV2
abundance: .
d_gene: .

CDR3aa: CASSPIRTTNEKLFF
CDR3nt: TGTGCCAGCAGCCCCATCAGAACAACTAATGAAAAACTGTTTTTT
j_gene: TRBJ1-4
v_gene: TRBV2
abundance: .
d_gene: .

CDR3aa: CAINPSEGSTDTQYF
CDR3nt: TGTGCCATCAATCCCTCGGAGGGGTCCACAGATACGCAGTATTTT
j_gene: TRBJ2-3
v_gene: TRBV10-3
abundance: .
d_gene: .

CDR3aa: CASSQGRQRTYEQYF
CDR3nt: TGCGCCAGCAGCCAAGGGAGGCAGCGAACCTACGAGCAGTACTTC
j_gene: TRBJ2-7
v_gene: TRBV4-1
abundance: .
d_gene: .